Following are 3 T cell receptor beta chains from one sample sequenced in a study of T-cell reconstitution after alpha-beta-depleted transplantation in children listed by TCRdb under 2016. Library construction relied on PCR. This sample was sequenced with an Illumina HiSeq 2500. TCR libraries were prepared with molecular barcoding, using unique molecular identifiers to normalize TCRbeta repertoire quantification. TCRdb cleaned the public reads at Q25 with fastp, built clones with MiXCR and kept in-frame beta chains. Merged by CDR3 protein, the rows form single entries marked with the most common genes and DNA. The sample contains about 200,000 distinct CDR3 sequences, 5.5% to 7% of them found a single time. The ten largest clones capture about 5% of the sample. The treatment or condition label corresponds to: allogeneic hematopoietic cell transplantation with graft depleted of TCRalphabeta T cells and CD19 B cells.

The specimen was PBMCs, collected before TCRalphabeta/CD19-depleted stem cell transplant. These receptors were obtained from a girl less than two years old with combined immunodeficiency, due to receive a stem cell transplant.

This clonotype was detected ten times or more. The V gene is TRBV4-2, the J gene TRBJ1-3; TRBD1 aligns across 7 bases. The ends lost 1 base at V and 0 bases at J; junction bases unmatched: 6. The CDR3 runs 17 residues. Germline V CDR1 and CDR2: LGHNA, YNFKEQ. For the CDR3, the DNA is TGTGCCAGCAGCCAAGGACAGGGACTCTTCTCTGGAAACACCATATATTTT. Translated, it gives CASSQGQGLFSGNTIYF.

The rearrangement uses TRBV29-1 and TRBJ2-4; D uncertain. The CDR3 contains 13 residues. CDR1 and CDR2 (germline): SQVTM, ANQGSEA. V gave up 4 bases and J gave up 4 bases, with 11 bases separating them. CDR3 nucleotides: TGCAGCGTTGTAGTGGCCGGAAAAAACATTCAGTACTTC. Its translation is CSVVVAGKNIQYF.

This clonotype was seen only a few times. CDR3 loop: CASSLQGRGDQPQHF. CDR3 bases: TGTGCCAGCAGCTTGCAGGGGCGCGGGGATCAGCCCCAGCATTTT. The chain uses TRBV5-6 and TRBJ1-5; TRBD1 is a possible D gene (6 bases). The length of the CDR3 is 15 residues. The germline CDR1 and CDR2 sequences are SGHDT and YYEEEE. V was shortened by 1 base and J by 5 bases, with 13 bases between the two germline ends.